This TCR beta chain was captured in a study of STAT3 mutations in large granular lymphocyte leukemia. Study-wide results and limits: Samples missed the first appearance of the clone. Every T-cell large granular lymphocyte leukemia patient had at least one immunodominant TCR beta clonotype. Some patients had dominant TCR clones larger than their STAT3 mutant burden.

Comment on this clone: Its antigen is undetermined.

This CDR3 comprises 16 residues. Measured with immunoSEQ multiplex PCR; TCRdb has only the in-frame clones, and not every one. The repertoire holds about 39,000 clones, about 81% seen once, with 0.4% to 0.55% in the top ten. Sequenced: PBMCs. This clonotype was obtained from a human donor with T large granular lymphocyte leukemia. Some clones in this sample may be carry-over from other donors' samples. V and J are TRBV21-1 and TRBJ2-3. TRBV21-1 represents a pseudogene. The CDR3 spells CASSKVGPVPADTQYF. CDR3 nucleotide sequence: TGTGCCAGCAGCAAAGTAGGTCCTGTACCGGCAGATACGCAGTATTTT.